This T cell receptor beta chain was captured in a study of blood T cell repertoires in COVID-19. Study overall: The United States, Italy and Spain supplied acute and convalescent COVID-19 samples.

V was trimmed by 7 bases and J by 3 bases, leaving 12 bases between them. Germline V gene data show CDR1 as SQVTM and CDR2 as ANQGSEA. This CDR3 contains 12 residues. Profiled with immunoSEQ multiplex PCR; TCRdb holds only in-frame clones, not every one. This sample has 130,000 or so clones, with around four fifths found just once. Sequenced input: PBMCs or T cells enriched from blood (not recorded which). The origin of this receptor is a man between 40 and 49 years old with acute COVID-19. The chain is built from TRBV29-1 and TRBJ1-2; D possibly corresponds to TRBD1 (6 bases). The CDR3 sequence is CSAEAGDYGYTF. CDR3 bases: TGCAGCGCTGAGGCAGGGGACTATGGCTACACCTTC.